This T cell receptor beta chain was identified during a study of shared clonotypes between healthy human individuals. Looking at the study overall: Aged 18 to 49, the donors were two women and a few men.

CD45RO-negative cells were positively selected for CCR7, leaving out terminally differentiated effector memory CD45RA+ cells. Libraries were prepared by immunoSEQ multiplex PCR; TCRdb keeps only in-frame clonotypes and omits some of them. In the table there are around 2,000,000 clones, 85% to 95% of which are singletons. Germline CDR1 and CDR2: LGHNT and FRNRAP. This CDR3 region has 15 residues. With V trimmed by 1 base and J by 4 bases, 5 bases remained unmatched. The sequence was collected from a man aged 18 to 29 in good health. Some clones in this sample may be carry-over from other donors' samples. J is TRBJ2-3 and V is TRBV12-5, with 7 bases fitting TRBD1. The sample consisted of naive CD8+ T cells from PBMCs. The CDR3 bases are TGTGCTAGTGGTTTGGACAGGGGTCCGGCAGATACGCAGTATTTT. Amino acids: CASGLDRGPADTQYF.